A selection of T cell receptor beta chains follows, all from one sample in a study of Ad26.COV2.S vaccination and SARS-CoV-2 variants. Assay used: immunoSEQ multiplex PCR; TCRdb lists only in-frame clones, some missing. Here the sample spans about 350,000 clones, roughly 90% being singletons. Sample: peripheral blood, taken in a trial of Ad26.COV2.S vaccine versus placebo. These receptors all stem from a person between 18 and 65 years old who received the Ad26.COV2.S COVID-19 vaccine or a placebo. Each CDR3 is given with its conserved first and last residue. The D gene is left open where the match is weak. Clone size is not always given. Where it is, it says once, few, many or a class for expanded clones.

v_gene: TRBV7-9
d_gene: .
j_gene: TRBJ1-1
abundance: few
CDR3aa: CASSKNRDTEAFF
CDR3nt: TGTGCCAGCAGCAAGAACAGGGACACTGAAGCTTTCTTT

v_gene: TRBV7-9
d_gene: .
j_gene: TRBJ1-2
abundance: .
CDR3aa: CASSLEQASGGYTF
CDR3nt: TGTGCCAGCAGCTTAGAACAGGCCTCGGGTGGCTACACCTTC

v_gene: TRBV2
d_gene: .
j_gene: TRBJ2-5
abundance: .
CDR3aa: CASSEGEVETQYF
CDR3nt: TGTGCCAGCAGTGAGGGGGAAGTAGAGACCCAGTACTTC

v_gene: TRBV11-2
d_gene: .
j_gene: TRBJ1-2
abundance: .
CDR3aa: CASSLGYTYTF
CDR3nt: TGTGCCAGCAGCTTAGGGTACACGTACACCTTC

v_gene: TRBV23-1
d_gene: .
j_gene: TRBJ2-7
abundance: .
CDR3aa: CASSQTTRTSYEQYF
CDR3nt: TGCGCCAGCAGTCAAACGACGAGAACCTCCTACGAGCAGTACTTC

v_gene: TRBV6-2/TRBV6-3
d_gene: .
j_gene: TRBJ2-1
abundance: once
CDR3aa: CASSSLGAEQFF
CDR3nt: TGTGCCAGCAGTTCCCTAGGGGCTGAGCAGTTCTTC

v_gene: TRBV11-2
d_gene: .
j_gene: TRBJ2-3
abundance: once
CDR3aa: CASSLGPGGSTDTQYF
CDR3nt: TGTGCCAGCAGCTTAGGTCCCGGGGGAAGCACAGATACGCAGTATTTT

v_gene: TRBV4-1
d_gene: .
j_gene: TRBJ2-2
abundance: .
CDR3aa: CASSSLPSLPGELFF
CDR3nt: TGCGCCAGCTCCTCCTTACCGTCTTTACCCGGGGAGCTGTTTTTT

v_gene: TRBV7-2
d_gene: .
j_gene: TRBJ2-3
abundance: .
CDR3aa: CASSLITSTDTQYF
CDR3nt: TGTGCCAGCAGCTTAATTACTAGCACAGATACGCAGTATTTT

v_gene: TRBV24-1
d_gene: TRBD1
j_gene: TRBJ2-1
abundance: once
CDR3aa: CATSVPGQVSEQFF
CDR3nt: TGTGCCACCAGTGTTCCCGGACAGGTCAGTGAGCAGTTCTTC

v_gene: TRBV19
d_gene: .
j_gene: TRBJ1-4
abundance: .
CDR3aa: CASSLQGISEKLFF
CDR3nt: TGTGCCAGTAGTCTTCAGGGGATAAGTGAAAAACTGTTTTTT

v_gene: TRBV7-2
d_gene: .
j_gene: TRBJ1-6
abundance: .
CDR3aa: CASSLAGNNSPLHF
CDR3nt: TGTGCCAGCAGCTTAGCAGGGAACAATTCACCCCTCCACTTT

v_gene: TRBV7-3
d_gene: .
j_gene: TRBJ1-4
abundance: .
CDR3aa: CASSPGTIEKLFF
CDR3nt: TGTGCCAGCAGCCCCGGGACGATCGAAAAACTGTTTTTT

v_gene: TRBV18
d_gene: .
j_gene: TRBJ1-5
abundance: .
CDR3aa: CASSPSPDTDQPQHF
CDR3nt: TGTGCCAGCTCACCAAGCCCGGACACCGATCAGCCCCAGCATTTT

v_gene: TRBV12-3/TRBV12-4
d_gene: .
j_gene: TRBJ2-4
abundance: .
CDR3aa: CASSLGNIQYF
CDR3nt: TGTGCCAGCAGTTTAGGGAACATTCAGTACTTC

v_gene: TRBV28
d_gene: .
j_gene: TRBJ2-5
abundance: .
CDR3aa: CASSFGRGQETQYF
CDR3nt: TGTGCCAGCAGTTTTGGAAGAGGCCAAGAGACCCAGTACTTC

v_gene: TRBV5-1
d_gene: .
j_gene: TRBJ2-3
abundance: .
CDR3aa: CASSSLGEEDTQYF
CDR3nt: TGCGCCAGCAGCTCCCTTGGGGAGGAAGATACGCAGTATTTT

v_gene: TRBV24-1
d_gene: .
j_gene: TRBJ1-5
abundance: .
CDR3aa: CATSESNQPQHF
CDR3nt: TGTGCCACCAGTGAAAGCAATCAGCCCCAGCATTTT

v_gene: TRBV4-2
d_gene: TRBD2
j_gene: TRBJ2-1
abundance: .
CDR3aa: CASSQDGLAGAIYNEQFF
CDR3nt: TGTGCCAGCAGCCAAGATGGGCTAGCGGGGGCCATTTACAATGAGCAGTTCTTC

v_gene: TRBV7-2
d_gene: TRBD1
j_gene: TRBJ2-7
abundance: .
CDR3aa: CASSERRGRGVNEQYF
CDR3nt: TGTGCCAGCAGCGAGCGCAGGGGGCGGGGCGTCAACGAGCAGTACTTC

v_gene: TRBV4-3
d_gene: TRBD2
j_gene: TRBJ2-1
abundance: once
CDR3aa: CASSHIRGDEQFF
CDR3nt: TGCGCCAGCAGCCACATACGGGGGGATGAGCAGTTCTTC

v_gene: TRBV28
d_gene: TRBD1
j_gene: TRBJ2-7
abundance: .
CDR3aa: CASSRGQGATQYF
CDR3nt: TGTGCCAGCAGTAGGGGACAGGGAGCGACGCAGTACTTC

v_gene: TRBV28
d_gene: TRBD2
j_gene: TRBJ2-1
abundance: .
CDR3aa: CASSPGVAGSYNEQFF
CDR3nt: TGTGCCAGCAGTCCCGGAGTAGCGGGCTCCTACAATGAGCAGTTCTTC

v_gene: TRBV4-2
d_gene: TRBD1
j_gene: TRBJ1-2
abundance: .
CDR3aa: CASSQEDRANYGYTF
CDR3nt: TGTGCCAGCAGCCAAGAGGACAGGGCTAACTATGGCTACACCTTC

v_gene: TRBV28
d_gene: .
j_gene: TRBJ1-2
abundance: .
CDR3aa: CASSFPGNDYGYTF
CDR3nt: TGTGCCAGCAGTTTTCCAGGGAACGACTATGGCTACACCTTC

v_gene: TRBV30
d_gene: .
j_gene: TRBJ2-7
abundance: .
CDR3aa: CAWSTGSYEQYF
CDR3nt: TGTGCCTGGAGCACAGGGTCCTACGAGCAGTACTTC

v_gene: TRBV2
d_gene: .
j_gene: TRBJ1-5
abundance: .
CDR3aa: CASTPGGSNQPQHF
CDR3nt: TGTGCCAGCACTCCGGGGGGGAGCAATCAGCCCCAGCATTTT

v_gene: TRBV19
d_gene: TRBD2
j_gene: TRBJ2-3
abundance: .
CDR3aa: CASSMVGGRVTDTQYF
CDR3nt: TGTGCCAGTAGTATGGTCGGCGGGAGGGTCACAGATACGCAGTATTTT

v_gene: TRBV4-1
d_gene: TRBD2
j_gene: TRBJ2-7
abundance: .
CDR3aa: CASSQDLDSGGASEQYF
CDR3nt: TGCGCCAGCAGCCAAGATCTGGATAGCGGGGGGGCAAGCGAGCAGTACTTC